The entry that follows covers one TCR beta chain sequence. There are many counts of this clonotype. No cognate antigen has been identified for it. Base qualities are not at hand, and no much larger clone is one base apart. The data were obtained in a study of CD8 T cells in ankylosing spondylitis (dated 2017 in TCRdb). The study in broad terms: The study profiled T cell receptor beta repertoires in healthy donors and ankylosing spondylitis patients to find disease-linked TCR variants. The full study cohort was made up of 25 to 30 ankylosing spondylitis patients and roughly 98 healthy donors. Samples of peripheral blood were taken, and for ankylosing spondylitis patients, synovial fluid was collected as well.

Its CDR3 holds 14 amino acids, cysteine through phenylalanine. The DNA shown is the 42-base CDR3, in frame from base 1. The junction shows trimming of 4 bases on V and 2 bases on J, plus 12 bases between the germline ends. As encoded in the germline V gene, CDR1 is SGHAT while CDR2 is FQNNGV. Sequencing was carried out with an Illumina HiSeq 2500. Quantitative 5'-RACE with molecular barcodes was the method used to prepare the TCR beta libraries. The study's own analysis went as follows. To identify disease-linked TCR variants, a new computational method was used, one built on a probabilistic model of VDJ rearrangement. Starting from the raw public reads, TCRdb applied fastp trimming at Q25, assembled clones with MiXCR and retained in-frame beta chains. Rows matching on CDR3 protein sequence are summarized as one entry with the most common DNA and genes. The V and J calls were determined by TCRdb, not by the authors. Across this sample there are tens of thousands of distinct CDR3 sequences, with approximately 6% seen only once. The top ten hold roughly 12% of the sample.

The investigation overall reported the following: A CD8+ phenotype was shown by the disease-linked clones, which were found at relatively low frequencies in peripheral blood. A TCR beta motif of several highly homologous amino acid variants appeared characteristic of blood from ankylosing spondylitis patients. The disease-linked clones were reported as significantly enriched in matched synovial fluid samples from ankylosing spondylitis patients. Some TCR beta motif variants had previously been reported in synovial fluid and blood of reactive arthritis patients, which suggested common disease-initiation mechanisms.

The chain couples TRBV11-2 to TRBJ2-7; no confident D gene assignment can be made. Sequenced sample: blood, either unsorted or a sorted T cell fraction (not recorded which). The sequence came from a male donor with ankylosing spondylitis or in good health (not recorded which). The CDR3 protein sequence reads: CASSSLRSAYEQYF. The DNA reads TGTGCCAGCAGCTCCCTTAGGAGTGCCTACGAGCAGTACTTC.